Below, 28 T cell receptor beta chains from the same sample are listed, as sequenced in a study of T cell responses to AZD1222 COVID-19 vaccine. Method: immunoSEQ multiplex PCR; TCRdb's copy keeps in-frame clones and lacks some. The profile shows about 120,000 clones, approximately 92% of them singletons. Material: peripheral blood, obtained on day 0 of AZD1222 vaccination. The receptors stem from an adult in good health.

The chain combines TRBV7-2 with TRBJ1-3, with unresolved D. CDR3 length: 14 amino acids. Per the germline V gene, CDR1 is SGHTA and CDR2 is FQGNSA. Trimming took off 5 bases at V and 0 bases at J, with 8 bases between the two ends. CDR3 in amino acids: CASSQLGSGNTIYF. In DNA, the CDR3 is TGTGCCAGCAGCCAGTTGGGCTCTGGAAACACCATATATTTT.

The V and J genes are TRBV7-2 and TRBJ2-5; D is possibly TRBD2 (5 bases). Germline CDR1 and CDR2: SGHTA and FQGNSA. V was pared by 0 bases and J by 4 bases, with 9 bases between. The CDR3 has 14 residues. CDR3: CASSLAGSVETQYF. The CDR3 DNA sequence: TGTGCCAGCAGCTTAGCTGGTAGCGTAGAGACCCAGTACTTC.

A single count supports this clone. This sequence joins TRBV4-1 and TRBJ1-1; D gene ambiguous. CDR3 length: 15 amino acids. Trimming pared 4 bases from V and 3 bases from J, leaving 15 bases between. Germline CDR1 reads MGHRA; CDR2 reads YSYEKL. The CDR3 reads CASSPDDGRHTEAFF. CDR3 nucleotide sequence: TGCGCCAGCAGCCCCGACGACGGCAGGCACACTGAAGCTTTCTTT.

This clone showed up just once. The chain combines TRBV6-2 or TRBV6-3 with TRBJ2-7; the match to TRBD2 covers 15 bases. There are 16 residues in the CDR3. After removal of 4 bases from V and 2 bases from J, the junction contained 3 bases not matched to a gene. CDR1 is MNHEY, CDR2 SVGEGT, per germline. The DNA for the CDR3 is TGTGCCAGCAGTTCCGGGACTAGCGGGAGGACCTACGAGCAGTACTTC. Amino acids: CASSSGTSGRTYEQYF.

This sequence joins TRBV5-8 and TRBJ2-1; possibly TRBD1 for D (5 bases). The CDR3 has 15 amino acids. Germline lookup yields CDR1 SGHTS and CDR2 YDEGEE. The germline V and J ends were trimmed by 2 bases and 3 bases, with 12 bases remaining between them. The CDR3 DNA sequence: TGTGCCAGCAGCTTTTACAGGAATATCTACAATGAGCAGTTCTTC. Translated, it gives CASSFYRNIYNEQFF. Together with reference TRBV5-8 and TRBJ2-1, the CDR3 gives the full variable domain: EAGVTQSPTHLIKTRGQQATLRCSPISGHTSVYWYQQALGLGLQFLLWYDEGEERNRGNFPPRFSGRQFPNYSSELNVNALELEDSALYLCASSFYRNIYNEQFFGPGTRLTVL.

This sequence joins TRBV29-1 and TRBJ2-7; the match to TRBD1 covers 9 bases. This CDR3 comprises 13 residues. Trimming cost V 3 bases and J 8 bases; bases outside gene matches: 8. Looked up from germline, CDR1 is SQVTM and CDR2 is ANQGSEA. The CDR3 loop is CSVEVGTGNKQYF. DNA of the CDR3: TGCAGCGTTGAGGTGGGGACAGGGAATAAGCAGTACTTC.

The CDR3 region is CASSLDLTDTQYF. CDR3 nucleotides: TGTGCCAGCAGCTTGGACCTCACGGATACGCAGTATTTT. The genes are TRBV5-8 and TRBJ2-3; D is undetermined. Trimming took 0 bases from V and 6 from J, leaving 8 bases between them. The germline gives CDR1 SGHTS, CDR2 YDEGEE. CDR3 length equals 13 residues.

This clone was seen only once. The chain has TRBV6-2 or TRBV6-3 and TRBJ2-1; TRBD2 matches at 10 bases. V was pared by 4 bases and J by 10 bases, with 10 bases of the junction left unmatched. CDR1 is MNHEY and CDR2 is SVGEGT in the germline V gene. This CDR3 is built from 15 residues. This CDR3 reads CASSFWTSGSEEQFF. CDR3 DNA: TGTGCCAGCAGTTTTTGGACTAGCGGAAGCGAGGAGCAGTTCTTC.

The CDR3 DNA is TGTGCCAGTAGTAGCCACAGGGACCGGAACACTGAAGCTTTCTTT. Translating it yields CASSSHRDRNTEAFF. This chain connects TRBV19 to TRBJ1-1; D might be TRBD1 (6 bases). The CDR3 extends over 15 amino acids. V lost 4 bases and J 1 base, leaving 13 bases between the germline ends. Germline V gene sequence: CDR1 LNHDA, CDR2 SQIVND (reference sequence).

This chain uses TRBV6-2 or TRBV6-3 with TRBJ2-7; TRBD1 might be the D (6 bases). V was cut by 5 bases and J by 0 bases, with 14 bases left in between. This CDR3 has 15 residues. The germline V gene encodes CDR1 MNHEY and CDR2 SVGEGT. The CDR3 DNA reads TGTGCCAGCAGTCCAGGACAGTTAGCCTCCTACGAGCAGTACTTC. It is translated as CASSPGQLASYEQYF.

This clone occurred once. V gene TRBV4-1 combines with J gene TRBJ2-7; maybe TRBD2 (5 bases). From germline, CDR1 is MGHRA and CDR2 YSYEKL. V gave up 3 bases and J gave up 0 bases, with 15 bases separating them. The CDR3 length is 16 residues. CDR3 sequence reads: CASSQTEVTSSYEQYF. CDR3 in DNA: TGCGCCAGCAGCCAGACGGAGGTTACGAGCTCCTACGAGCAGTACTTC.

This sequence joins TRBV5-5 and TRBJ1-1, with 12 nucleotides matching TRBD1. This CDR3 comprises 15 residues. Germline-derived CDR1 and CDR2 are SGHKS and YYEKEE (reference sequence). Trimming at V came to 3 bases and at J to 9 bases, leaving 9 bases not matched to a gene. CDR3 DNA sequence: TGTGCCAGCAGCTCTACCTCCGGGACAGGGGGCAAAGCTTTCTTT. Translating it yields CASSSTSGTGGKAFF.

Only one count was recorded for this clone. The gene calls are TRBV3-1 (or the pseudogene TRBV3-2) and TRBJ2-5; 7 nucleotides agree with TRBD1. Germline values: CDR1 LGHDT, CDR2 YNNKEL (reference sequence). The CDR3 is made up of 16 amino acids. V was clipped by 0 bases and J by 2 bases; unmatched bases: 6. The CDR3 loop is CASSQDQDRYQETQYF. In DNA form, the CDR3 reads TGTGCCAGCAGCCAAGATCAGGACAGGTATCAAGAGACCCAGTACTTC.

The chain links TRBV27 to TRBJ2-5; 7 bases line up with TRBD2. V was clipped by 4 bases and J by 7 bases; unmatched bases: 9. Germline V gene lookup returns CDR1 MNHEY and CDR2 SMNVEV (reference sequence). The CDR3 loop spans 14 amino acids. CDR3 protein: CASSSGAGWGTQYF. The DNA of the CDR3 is TGTGCCAGCAGTTCCGGAGCGGGATGGGGGACCCAGTACTTC.

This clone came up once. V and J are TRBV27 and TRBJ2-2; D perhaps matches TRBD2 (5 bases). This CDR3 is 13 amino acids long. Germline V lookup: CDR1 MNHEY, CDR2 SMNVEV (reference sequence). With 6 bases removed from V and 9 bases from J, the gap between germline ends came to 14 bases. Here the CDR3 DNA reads TGTGCCAGCAGCTTACTAGTTTTCAGGGAGCTGTTTTTT. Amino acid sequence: CASSLLVFRELFF.

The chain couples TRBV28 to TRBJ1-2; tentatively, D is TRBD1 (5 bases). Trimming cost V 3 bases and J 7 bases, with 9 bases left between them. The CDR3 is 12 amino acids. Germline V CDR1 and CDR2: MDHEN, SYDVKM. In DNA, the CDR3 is TGTGCCAGCAGTTTGGGGGTACGTGGCTACACCTTC. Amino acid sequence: CASSLGVRGYTF.

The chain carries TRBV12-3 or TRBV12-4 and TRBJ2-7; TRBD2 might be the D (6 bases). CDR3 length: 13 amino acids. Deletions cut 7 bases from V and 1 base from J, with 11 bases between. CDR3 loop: CASTGGTSYEQYF. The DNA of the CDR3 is TGTGCCAGCACGGGTGGGACTTCCTACGAGCAGTACTTC.

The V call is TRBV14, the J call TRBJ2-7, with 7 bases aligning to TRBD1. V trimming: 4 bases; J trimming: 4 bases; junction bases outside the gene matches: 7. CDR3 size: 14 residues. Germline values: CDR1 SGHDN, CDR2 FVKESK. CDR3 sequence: CASSPWDRRYEQYF. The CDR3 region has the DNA TGTGCCAGCAGCCCCTGGGACAGACGTTACGAGCAGTACTTC.

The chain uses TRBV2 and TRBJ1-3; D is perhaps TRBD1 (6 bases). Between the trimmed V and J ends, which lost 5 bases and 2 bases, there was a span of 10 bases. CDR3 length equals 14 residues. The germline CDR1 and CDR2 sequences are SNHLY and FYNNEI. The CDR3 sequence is CASSPTGTGNTIYF. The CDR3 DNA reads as TGTGCCAGCAGTCCAACAGGGACTGGAAACACCATATATTTT.

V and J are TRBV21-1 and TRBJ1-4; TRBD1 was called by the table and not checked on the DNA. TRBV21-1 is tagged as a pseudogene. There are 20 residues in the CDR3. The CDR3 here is CASRLLRPSVRDRDNEKLFF. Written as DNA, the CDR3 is TGTGCCAGCCGACTTCTCCGACCCTCGGTGCGGGACAGGGATAACGAAAAACTGTTTTTT.

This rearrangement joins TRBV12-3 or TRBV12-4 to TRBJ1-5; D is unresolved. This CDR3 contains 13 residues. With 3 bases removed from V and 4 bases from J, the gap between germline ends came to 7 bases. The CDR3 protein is CASSLAANQPQHF. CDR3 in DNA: TGTGCCAGCAGTTTGGCGGCTAATCAGCCCCAGCATTTT.

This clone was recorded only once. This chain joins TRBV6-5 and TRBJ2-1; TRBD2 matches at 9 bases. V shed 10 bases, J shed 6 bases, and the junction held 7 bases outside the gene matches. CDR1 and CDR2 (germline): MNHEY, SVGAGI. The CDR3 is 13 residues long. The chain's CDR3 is CATSASGTNEQFF. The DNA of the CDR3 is TGTGCCACCTCCGCTAGCGGGACCAATGAGCAGTTCTTC.

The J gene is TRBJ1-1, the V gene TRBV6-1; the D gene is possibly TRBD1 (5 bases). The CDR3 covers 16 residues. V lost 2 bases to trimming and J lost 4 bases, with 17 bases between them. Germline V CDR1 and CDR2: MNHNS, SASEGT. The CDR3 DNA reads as TGTGCCAGCAGTGAATTCGGGGGTATTGGAAGCACTGAAGCTTTCTTT. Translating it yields CASSEFGGIGSTEAFF.

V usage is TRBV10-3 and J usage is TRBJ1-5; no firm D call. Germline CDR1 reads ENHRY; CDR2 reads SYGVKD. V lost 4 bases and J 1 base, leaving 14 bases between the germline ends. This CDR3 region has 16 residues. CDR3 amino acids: CAISVGSGFSNQPQHF. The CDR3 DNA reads TGTGCCATCAGTGTAGGGTCTGGTTTCAGCAATCAGCCCCAGCATTTT.

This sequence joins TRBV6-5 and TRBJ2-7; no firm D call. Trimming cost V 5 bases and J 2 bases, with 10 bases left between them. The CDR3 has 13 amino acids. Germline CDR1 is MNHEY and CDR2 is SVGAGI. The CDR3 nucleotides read TGTGCCAGCAGTCCCCTGGTCGCCTACGAGCAGTACTTC. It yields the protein CASSPLVAYEQYF.

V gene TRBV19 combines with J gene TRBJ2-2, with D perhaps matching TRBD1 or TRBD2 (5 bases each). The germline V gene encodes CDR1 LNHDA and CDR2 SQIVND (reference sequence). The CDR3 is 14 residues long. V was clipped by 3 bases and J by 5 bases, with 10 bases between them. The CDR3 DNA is TGTGCCAGTAGTATGGGACGGGATACCGGGGAGCTGTTTTTT. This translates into CASSMGRDTGELFF.

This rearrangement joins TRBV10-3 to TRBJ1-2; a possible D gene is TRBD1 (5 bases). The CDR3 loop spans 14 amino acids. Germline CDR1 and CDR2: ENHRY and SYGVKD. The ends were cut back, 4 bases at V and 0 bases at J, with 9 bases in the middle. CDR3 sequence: CAISVTETNYGYTF. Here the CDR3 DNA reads TGTGCCATCAGTGTGACAGAGACTAACTATGGCTACACCTTC.

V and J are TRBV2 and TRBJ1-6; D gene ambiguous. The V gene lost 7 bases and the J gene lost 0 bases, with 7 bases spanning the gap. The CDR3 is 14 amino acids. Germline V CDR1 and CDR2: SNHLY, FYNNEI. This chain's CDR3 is CASKQSSYNSPLHF. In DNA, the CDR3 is TGTGCCAGCAAACAGAGCTCCTATAATTCACCCCTCCACTTT.